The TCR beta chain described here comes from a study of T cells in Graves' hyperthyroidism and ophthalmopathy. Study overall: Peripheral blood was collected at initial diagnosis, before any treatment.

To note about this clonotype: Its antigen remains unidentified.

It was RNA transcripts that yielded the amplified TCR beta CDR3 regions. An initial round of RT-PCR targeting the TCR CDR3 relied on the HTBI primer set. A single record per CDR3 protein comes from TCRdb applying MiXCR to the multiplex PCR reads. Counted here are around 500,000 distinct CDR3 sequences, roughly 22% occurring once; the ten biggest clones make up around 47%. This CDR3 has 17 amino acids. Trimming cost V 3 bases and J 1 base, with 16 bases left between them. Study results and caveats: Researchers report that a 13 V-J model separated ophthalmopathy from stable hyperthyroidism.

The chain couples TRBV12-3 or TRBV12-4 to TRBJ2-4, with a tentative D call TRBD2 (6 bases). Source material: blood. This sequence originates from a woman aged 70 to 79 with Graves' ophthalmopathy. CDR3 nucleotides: TGTGCCAGCAGTTTTCGCAGGGAGGAGGAGGCCAAAAACATTCAGTACTTC. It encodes CASSFRREEEAKNIQYF.